This TCR beta chain originates from a study of T cell clonality in common variable immunodeficiency. Overall study findings and caveats: Fewer deletions and N-nucleotide insertions were reportedly seen in common variable immunodeficiency TCR beta sequences. CVID subjects shared fewer TCRbeta clones than healthy controls did.

Sequencing input was equivalent genomic DNA from CVID and controls. The repertoire was sequenced with immunoSEQ multiplex PCR; TCRdb's copy has only in-frame clones and lacks some. Listed for the sample are about 20,000 clones, none seen a single time. Diagnosis required reduced IgG, IgA and/or IgM with specific antibody deficiency. Both groups were predominantly of Caucasian heritage. Details on this clone: Antigen specificity is unknown. The CDR3 end falls 3 residues outside the read, so it is completed with the germline J gene.

Per germline, CDR1 SSHAT and CDR2 FNYEAQ (reference sequence). This CDR3 has 15 amino acids. V lost 5 bases, J lost 2 bases, and 2 bases stayed unmatched. Sample: peripheral blood mononuclear cells. The clonotype was recovered from a human donor with common variable immunodeficiency. This sequence joins TRBV7-7 and TRBJ2-1; 11 bases fit TRBD2. CDR3 region: CASSPSGGPYNEQFF. The sequenced part of the CDR3 DNA is TGTGCCAGCAGCCCTAGCGGGGGGCCCTACAATGAG.